This T cell receptor (beta chain) was captured by sequencing in a study of control samples from healthy donors and cancer patients. The CDR3 spans 15 residues. With V trimmed by 2 bases and J by 6 bases, 4 bases remained unmatched. Looked up from germline, CDR1 is LNHDA and CDR2 is SQIVND (reference sequence). The assay was immunoSEQ multiplex PCR, and TCRdb's table has in-frame clones only and misses some. The sample has tens of thousands of clones, around 84% seen once. The receptor's source is a middle-aged man in good health. The chain recombines TRBV19 with TRBJ2-1, with 10 bases that match TRBD2. The sequencing input was blood. CDR3: CASSIKREGGNEQFF. The CDR3 DNA follows: TGTGCCAGTAGTATAAAGCGGGAGGGAGGCAATGAGCAGTTCTTC.